Shown below are 10 T cell receptor beta chains from a single sample sequenced in a study of T cell responses to AZD1222 COVID-19 vaccine. Libraries were prepared by immunoSEQ multiplex PCR; TCRdb keeps only in-frame clonotypes and omits some of them. The table shows 110,000 or so clones, with 70% to 90% occurring only once. The specimen was peripheral blood, collected 28 days after the second AZD1222 dose. The receptors were sampled from an adult who received the AZD1222 COVID-19 vaccine.

Here the CDR3 DNA reads TGTGCCAGCAGGACCCAGGGGGCCGGGGAGCTGTTTTTT. Its protein product is CASRTQGAGELFF. The chain couples TRBV28 to TRBJ2-2, with 7 bases identical to TRBD1. The CDR3 is made up of 13 amino acids. The J segment lost 6 bases and the V segment lost 6 bases, leaving 4 bases of the junction unmatched. The germline V gene has CDR1 MDHEN and CDR2 SYDVKM.

The chain couples TRBV27 to TRBJ2-6, with D tentatively TRBD1 (6 bases). Germline assignment: CDR1 MNHEY and CDR2 SMNVEV (reference sequence). The CDR3 is made up of 15 amino acids. The germline V and J ends were trimmed by 9 bases and 0 bases, with 12 bases remaining between them. CDR3 sequence reads: CARWTDFSGANVLTF. The CDR3 DNA is TGTGCCAGGTGGACAGATTTCTCTGGGGCCAACGTCCTGACTTTC.

This clone was picked up one time. The genes are TRBV4-1 and TRBJ1-4; no firm D call. With 3 bases removed from V and 0 bases from J, the gap between germline ends came to 8 bases. The CDR3 is made up of 15 amino acids. CDR1 MGHRA and CDR2 YSYEKL come from the germline V gene. CDR3: CASSHATATNEKLFF. The CDR3 DNA follows: TGCGCCAGCAGCCACGCGACCGCAACTAATGAAAAACTGTTTTTT.

V gene TRBV6-5 combines with J gene TRBJ1-1; TRBD1 agrees at 7 bases. The CDR3 is 13 residues long. Germline loops: CDR1 MNHEY, CDR2 SVGAGI. V dropped 0 bases and J dropped 10; count of bases not matched to a gene: 5. CDR3 residues: CASSYSGGGVAFF. CDR3 nucleotide sequence: TGTGCCAGCAGTTACTCAGGGGGCGGAGTAGCTTTCTTT.

The genes are TRBV18 and TRBJ1-4, with unresolved D. With 3 bases removed from V and 1 base from J, the gap between germline ends came to 6 bases. Germline V gene sequence: CDR1 KGHSH, CDR2 LQKENI. The CDR3 length is 14 residues. The CDR3 coding sequence is TGTGCCAGCTCACCCGGGGAAACTAATGAAAAACTGTTTTTT. Translating it yields CASSPGETNEKLFF.

CDR3 coding DNA: TGTGCCAGCAGTTTCCAGGGGGCGGATGAAAAACTGTTTTTT. Its translation: CASSFQGADEKLFF. The chain employs TRBV28 and TRBJ1-4, with 8 positions matching TRBD1. V was pared by 3 bases and J by 6 bases, with 3 bases of the junction left unmatched. Germline CDR1 is MDHEN and CDR2 is SYDVKM. The CDR3 has 14 residues.

The chain uses TRBV2 and TRBJ1-5; the match to TRBD1 covers 8 bases. The J segment lost 2 bases and the V segment lost 3 bases, leaving 6 bases of the junction unmatched. The length of the CDR3 is 16 residues. Germline assignment: CDR1 SNHLY and CDR2 FYNNEI. Written as DNA, the CDR3 is TGTGCCAGCAGTGAGAGGCAGGGGGCGGGCAATCAGCCCCAGCATTTT. Translated, it gives CASSERQGAGNQPQHF.

V and J are TRBV6-5 and TRBJ2-2, with 9 bases identical to TRBD2. The length of the CDR3 is 15 residues. V was clipped by 9 bases and J by 5 bases; unmatched bases: 10. The germline V gene encodes CDR1 MNHEY and CDR2 SVGAGI. Here the CDR3 reads CASRLRGGATGELFF. In nucleotides, the CDR3 is TGTGCCAGTCGACTCCGCGGGGGGGCGACCGGGGAGCTGTTTTTT.

V is TRBV7-3 and J is TRBJ1-3; D possibly corresponds to TRBD1 (5 bases). Germline loops: CDR1 SGHTA, CDR2 FQGTGA. The CDR3 contains 16 residues. Trimming cost V 5 bases and J 2 bases, with 16 bases left between them. CDR3 sequence reads: CASSPGTDEPGNTIYF. CDR3 nucleotides: TGTGCCAGCAGCCCCGGGACGGACGAGCCTGGAAACACCATATATTTT.

The chain has TRBV3-1 (or the pseudogene TRBV3-2) and TRBJ2-5; 9 nucleotides agree with TRBD2. V trimming: 2 bases; J trimming: 4 bases; junction bases outside the gene matches: 8. The CDR3 sequence is 16 residues long. Germline loops: CDR1 LGHDT, CDR2 YNNKEL (reference sequence). The CDR3 protein is CASSQNSGGAGETQYF. In DNA, the CDR3 is TGTGCCAGCAGCCAAAATAGCGGGGGAGCCGGAGAGACCCAGTACTTC.